This TCR beta chain was identified in a study of T cell repertoires in cytomegalovirus infection. Study details: Both a matching HLA type and CMV infection were indicated by public TCR beta signatures.

Germline values: CDR1 KGHSH, CDR2 LQKENI. Trimming took 6 bases from V and 2 from J; bases not matched to a gene: 6. The length of the CDR3 is 14 residues. Using its own MiXCR run on the reads, TCRdb lists one record per CDR3 protein. The data hold 200,000 to 300,000 distinct CDR3 sequences, with roughly an eighth observed a single time. As concerns this clonotype: The antigen is not known.

Broader study findings: What dominated the ex vivo response were HLA-C-restricted CMV-specific TCR beta clonotypes. Summed frequency of shared TCR beta families picked out CMV carriers who also had the relevant HLA.

The J gene is TRBJ2-7, the V gene TRBV18; 8 bases line up with TRBD1. The TCR sequence derives from a human donor in good health (CMV status not recorded). Some clones in this sample may be carry-over from other donors' samples. The material sequenced was PBMCs. The CDR3 coding sequence is TGTGCCAGCTCGGCAGACAGGGGTCCCTACGAGCAGTACTTC. Translating it yields CASSADRGPYEQYF.